These 11 T cell receptor beta chains share one sample of origin, sequenced in a study of PD-1 blockade in classical Hodgkin lymphoma. Every patient had relapsed following autologous stem cell transplantation, and cohorts differed in brentuximab vedotin exposure. Profiling relied on immunoSEQ multiplex PCR, and the TCRdb table lists in-frame clones only, not all of them. In the table there are roughly 140,000 clones, nearly 80% of which are singletons. The specimen was peripheral blood mononuclear cells (PBMCs), collected before the second cycle of nivolumab. These receptor sequences come from a human donor with classical Hodgkin lymphoma.

This chain links TRBV28 with TRBJ1-2; D remains ambiguous. CDR3 length equals 12 residues. V was cut by 8 bases and J by 5 bases, with 12 bases left in between. In germline, CDR1 is MDHEN, CDR2 SYDVKM. The CDR3 protein is CASGTPGYGYTF. The CDR3 region has the DNA TGTGCCAGCGGTACGCCGGGGTATGGCTACACCTTC.

The gene calls are TRBV5-1 and TRBJ1-2; possible D gene TRBD1, 5 bases. Germline CDR1 is SGHRS and CDR2 is YFSETQ. The CDR3 runs to 17 residues. The V end was cut by 1 base, the J end by 6 bases, with 22 bases between. As DNA, the CDR3 is TGCGCCAGCAGCTTGTCTTGGGACTCTCCTCAGGGAGATGGCTACACCTTC. Encoded protein: CASSLSWDSPQGDGYTF.

The CDR3 sequence: CASSLLPAGGKETQYF. The CDR3 region has the DNA TGTGCCAGCAGCTTATTGCCAGCGGGAGGGAAAGAGACCCAGTACTTC. This chain uses TRBV7-3 with TRBJ2-5, with 10 bases aligning to TRBD2. The ends lost 2 bases at V and 3 bases at J; junction bases unmatched: 6. Germline V CDR1 and CDR2: SGHTA, FQGTGA. The CDR3 length is 16 residues.

The CDR3 is CASSLYSGQSTDTQYF. The CDR3 DNA sequence: TGTGCCAGCAGCTTATACTCGGGACAAAGCACAGATACGCAGTATTTT. The chain joins TRBV7-9 to TRBJ2-3; tentatively, D is TRBD1 (6 bases). Looked up from germline, CDR1 is SEHNR and CDR2 is FQNEAQ (reference sequence). The germline V and J ends were trimmed by 2 bases and 0 bases, with 12 bases remaining between them. The CDR3 runs to 16 residues.

This clone has only one observation. The rearrangement uses TRBV6-1 and TRBJ1-1; D possibly corresponds to TRBD1 (6 bases). The ends were cut back, 5 bases at V and 2 bases at J, with 12 bases in the middle. The germline gives CDR1 MNHNS, CDR2 SASEGT. The CDR3 consists of 14 residues. The CDR3 is CASSLQGSNTEAFF. The CDR3 DNA reads as TGTGCCAGCAGTTTACAGGGTAGTAACACTGAAGCTTTCTTT.

The rearrangement uses TRBV11-1 and TRBJ1-4; the D is unclear. CDR1 SGHAT and CDR2 FQDESV come from the germline V gene (reference sequence). Trimming removed 2 bases at V and 11 bases at J, with 15 bases between. The CDR3 has 14 amino acids. The CDR3 loop reads CASSLTGDFPKLFF. The CDR3 DNA reads TGTGCCAGCAGCTTAACGGGAGACTTTCCGAAACTGTTTTTT.

This chain joins TRBV28 and TRBJ2-7; the match to TRBD1 covers 8 bases. The CDR3 spans 16 residues. The V gene end was trimmed by 4 bases and the J gene end by 6 bases; junction bases not matched to a gene: 14. CDR1 and CDR2 (germline): MDHEN, SYDVKM. In DNA form, the CDR3 reads TGTGCCAGCAGTTCCATCAGGGGGCGCGGGGTATCCGAGCAGTACTTC. It yields the protein CASSSIRGRGVSEQYF.

This rearrangement joins TRBV5-1 to TRBJ2-3, with D hard to call. The V and J ends lost 2 bases and 2 bases respectively, with 3 bases between them. Germline V gives CDR1 SGHRS, CDR2 YFSETQ. This CDR3 contains 12 residues. In DNA form, the CDR3 reads TGCGCCAGCAGCTTCTCCACAGATACGCAGTATTTT. Its protein is CASSFSTDTQYF.

V is TRBV28 and J is TRBJ1-2; D remains unclear. The germline V and J ends were trimmed by 2 bases and 8 bases, with 9 bases remaining between them. Germline assignment: CDR1 MDHEN and CDR2 SYDVKM. The CDR3 covers 12 residues. The CDR3 nucleotides read TGTGCCAGCAGTTTACGTTTCCTAGGCTACACCTTC. Encoded protein: CASSLRFLGYTF.

This sequence joins TRBV7-3 and TRBJ1-1; 7 bases agree with TRBD1. Germline V CDR1 and CDR2: SGHTA, FQGTGA. Germline trimming cut 5 bases from V and 7 bases from J; bases unmatched to any gene: 16. CDR3 size: 16 residues. In DNA form, the CDR3 reads TGTGCCAGCAGCCCCCGGGGCGGAGGGGGCGCGGGTGAAGCTTTCTTT. It codes for CASSPRGGGGAGEAFF. Supplemented by reference TRBV7-3 and TRBJ1-1, the full variable domain reads GAGVSQTPSNKVTEKGKYVELRCDPISGHTALYWYRQSLGQGPEFLIYFQGTGAADDSGLPNDRFFAVRPEGSVSTLKIQRTERGDSAVYLCASSPRGGGGAGEAFFGQGTRLTVV.

The chain uses TRBV6-5 and TRBJ1-1; D call uncertain. Germline lookup yields CDR1 MNHEY and CDR2 SVGAGI. CDR3 size: 12 residues. V lost 8 bases, J lost 3 bases, and 10 bases lay in between. The CDR3 spells CASDWGDTEAFF. Here the CDR3 DNA reads TGTGCCAGCGATTGGGGAGACACTGAAGCTTTCTTT.